This T cell receptor (beta chain) was sequenced during a study of CD8 T cells in Susac syndrome. On this clonotype itself: As yet, its antigen is unknown.

Patients with Susac syndrome fulfilled recently defined diagnostic criteria for definite or probable disease. Negative isolation yielded CD4+ and CD8+ T cells, and FACS enriched TEMRA cells. Study findings and constraints: It was in TEMRA cells and active patients that Susac CD8+ clonal expansion peaked.

RNA was extracted with the RNeasy kit, and a quantity of about 0.45 to 1 ug was reverse transcribed using random hexamers. TCRdb itself ran the immunoSEQ multiplex PCR reads through MiXCR, one entry per CDR3 protein. Of tens of thousands of distinct CDR3 sequences in the sample, 95% were seen once. Source material: CD8+ T cells from PBMCs. The origin of this receptor is a human donor with Susac syndrome.

Here the CDR3 DNA reads TGTGCCAGCAGCCGAGAACCCGGGACTTCTGAGACCCAGTACTTC. It codes for CASSREPGTSETQYF. The chain employs TRBV4-2 and TRBJ2-5, with D perhaps matching TRBD2 (6 bases). Trimming stripped 4 bases from V and 5 bases from J, with 17 bases between. CDR1 is LGHNA, CDR2 YNFKEQ, per germline. This CDR3 has 15 amino acids.